There are a few counts of the clone carrying this T cell receptor beta chain. Its antigen is unknown. CDR3 length: 14 residues. Per germline, CDR1 SNHLY and CDR2 FYNNEI. Trimming at V came to 7 bases and at J to 7 bases, leaving 7 bases not matched to a gene. The data belong to a study of CD8 T cells in ankylosing spondylitis. For TCR beta, libraries came from quantitative 5'-RACE with molecular barcodes. MiXCR, run by TCRdb on the 5' RACE reads, gives a single entry per CDR3 protein. Of about 200,000 distinct CDR3 sequences in the sample, 9.5% to 15% were seen once. Overall study results and limits: The study identified a TCR beta motif of roughly eight highly homologous variants that appeared characteristic of ankylosing spondylitis blood.

Sequenced sample: blood, either unsorted or a sorted T cell fraction (not recorded which). The sequence came from a male donor with ankylosing spondylitis or in good health (not recorded which). This chain links TRBV2 with TRBJ2-2, with 9 nucleotides matching TRBD2. The CDR3 DNA reads TGTGCCAGCATAGGACTAGCGACGAACGGGGAGCTGTTTTTT. Translating gives CASIGLATNGELFF.